The clone carrying this T cell receptor (beta chain) was observed a handful of times. This specimen belongs to a study of blood T cell repertoires in COVID-19. Overall study context: Samples of COVID-19 (acute and convalescent) were obtained from the United States, Italy and Spain. The cDNA or gDNA used as material had been derived from T cells, B-cell-depleted T cells, or PBMCs.

From germline, CDR1 is SGHVS and CDR2 FQNEAQ. This CDR3 has 17 amino acids. J was trimmed by 5 bases and V by 2 bases; bases with no gene match: 9. Per the authors' pipeline: Amplification of reference gene primers provided the estimated nucleated cell counts. Produced via immunoSEQ multiplex PCR; TCRdb's table is partial and in-frame only. V, J and clone size were drawn from that table, and D and trimming were deduced from the DNA. The sample includes about 140,000 clones, under 90% of them seen just once. The specimen sequenced was peripheral blood. The gene calls are TRBV7-8 and TRBJ1-4; 9 bases fit TRBD1. The receptor comes from a woman in her sixties with active or convalescent COVID-19. CDR3 in DNA: TGTGCCAGCAGCTTAAGAGGGGAAGGACAGGGGAATGAAAAACTGTTTTTT. It yields the protein CASSLRGEGQGNEKLFF.